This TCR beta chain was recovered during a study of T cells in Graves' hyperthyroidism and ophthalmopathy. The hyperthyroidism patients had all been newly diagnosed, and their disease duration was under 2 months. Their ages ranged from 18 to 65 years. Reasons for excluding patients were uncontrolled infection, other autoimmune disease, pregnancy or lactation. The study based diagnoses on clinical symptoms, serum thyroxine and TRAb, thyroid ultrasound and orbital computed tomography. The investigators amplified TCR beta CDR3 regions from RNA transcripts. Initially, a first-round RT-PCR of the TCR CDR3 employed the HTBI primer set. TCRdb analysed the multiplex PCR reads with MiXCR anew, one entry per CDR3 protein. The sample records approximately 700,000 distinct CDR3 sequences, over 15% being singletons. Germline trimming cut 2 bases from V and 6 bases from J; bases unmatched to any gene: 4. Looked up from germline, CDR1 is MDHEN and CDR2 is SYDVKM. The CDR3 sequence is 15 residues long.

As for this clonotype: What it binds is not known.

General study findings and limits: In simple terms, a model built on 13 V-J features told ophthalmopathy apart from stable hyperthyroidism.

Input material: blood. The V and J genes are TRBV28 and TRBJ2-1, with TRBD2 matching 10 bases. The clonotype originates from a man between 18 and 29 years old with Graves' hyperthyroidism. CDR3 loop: CASSLRGLALNEQFF. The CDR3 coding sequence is TGTGCCAGCAGTTTAAGGGGACTAGCGCTCAATGAGCAGTTCTTC.